This T cell receptor (beta chain) was captured by sequencing in a study of shared clonotypes between healthy human individuals. This CDR3 has 13 amino acids. Between the trimmed V and J ends, which lost 4 bases and 2 bases, there was a span of 8 bases. Germline CDR1 is MGHRA and CDR2 is YSYEKL. Study results and limitations: For naive CD4 cells, approximately 4.8% of clonotypes were shared across a few donors. What naive subsets generally showed was a larger estimated richness than memory subsets showed.

Of note for this clone: As yet, its antigen is unknown.

Sorted-subset replicate PCR reactions contained 200 to 250 ng DNA, corresponding to about 30,000 T cell genomes. The assay was immunoSEQ multiplex PCR, and TCRdb's table has in-frame clones only and misses some. The sample shows some 900,000 clones, around three quarters of them seen only once. The chain couples TRBV4-1 to TRBJ2-5; D is ambiguous. Specimen: memory CD4+ T cells sorted from blood. Subset indicated: CD45RA-negative fraction. The source of this sequence is a man aged 18 to 29 in good health. CDR3 in DNA: TGCGCCAGCAGCCCCTATGTTCAAGAGACCCAGTACTTC. Protein sequence: CASSPYVQETQYF.